This T cell receptor (beta chain) was identified in a study of blood T cell repertoires in COVID-19. At the level of the study: Whether acute or convalescent, the COVID-19 samples came from the United States, Italy and Spain. Sources were T cells, B-cell-depleted T cells, or PBMCs; the material itself was cDNA or gDNA.

J lost 4 bases, V lost 4 bases, and 8 bases had no gene match. From germline, CDR1 is SQVTM and CDR2 ANQGSEA. The CDR3 contains 14 residues. Per the original data handling: Amplified reference gene primers provided the basis for estimating nucleated cell counts. Repertoires were generated with immunoSEQ multiplex PCR, while TCRdb's copy carries only in-frame clones and drops some. The V and J calls and the clone size are those of that table, but D and trimming were determined from the DNA. The sample contains about 260,000 clones, roughly 87% of which appear only once. This TCR was sampled from a woman between 50 and 59 years old who had recovered from COVID-19. V is TRBV29-1 and J is TRBJ2-3; 7 positions match TRBD2. Sequencing was done on a sample of peripheral blood. In nucleotides, the CDR3 is TGCAGCGTTGTAGCGGGTCTCACACCAGATACGCAGTATTTT. Its protein product is CSVVAGLTPDTQYF.